Sequencing of this T cell receptor beta chain was carried out in a study of shared clonotypes between healthy human individuals. The germline CDR1 and CDR2 sequences are LGHNA and YSLEER. Trimming took 0 bases from V and 7 from J; bases not matched to a gene: 4. This CDR3 region has 16 residues. Deep was the level used in running the assay. Sequencing was performed with immunoSEQ multiplex PCR; in TCRdb, only in-frame clones are kept and a portion is missing. In the table there are more than 2 million clones, approximately 94% of which are singletons. Study results and limitations: Measured sharing among donors was expected to vary with sequencing depth.

Positive CCR7 selection of CD45RO-negative cells yielded the naive CD8 cells, and terminally differentiated effector memory CD45RA+ cells were excluded. Details on this clone: The antigen remains unidentified.

The genes are TRBV4-3 and TRBJ2-1; TRBD2 agrees at 12 bases. The receptor was isolated from a young man in good health. The material sequenced was naive CD8+ T cells sorted from blood. The CDR3 sequence is CASSQDPSGRVNEQFF. In nucleotides, the CDR3 is TGCGCCAGCAGCCAAGACCCTAGCGGGAGGGTAAATGAGCAGTTCTTC.